These 25 T cell receptor beta chains were all obtained from the same sample, sequenced in a study of cytomegalovirus exposure and HLA in healthy donors. The PCR employed 60 Vbeta primers together with 13 Jbeta primers. Clones were read by immunoSEQ multiplex PCR, and TCRdb kept only the in-frame ones, dropping some. This repertoire includes roughly 190,000 clones. Material for sequencing was PBMCs. The receptors were sampled from a young man in good health and CMV-seronegative.

V is TRBV29-1 and J is TRBJ2-5, with 7 bases aligning to TRBD1. CDR1 is SQVTM and CDR2 is ANQGSEA in the germline V gene. The V segment lost 6 bases and the J segment 1 base; nucleotides outside the gene matches: 5. The CDR3 sequence is 13 residues long. The chain's CDR3 is CSVARQGQETQYF. CDR3 in DNA: TGCAGCGTGGCCAGACAGGGCCAAGAGACCCAGTACTTC.

This chain connects TRBV19 to TRBJ1-2, with D possibly TRBD1 on 5 matching bases. V gave up 5 bases and J gave up 5 bases, with 12 bases separating them. CDR1 and CDR2 from the germline V gene are LNHDA and SQIVND (reference sequence). The CDR3 is 13 amino acids. This CDR3 is CASSPGFLYGYTF. The DNA for the CDR3 is TGTGCCAGTAGTCCAGGGTTCTTGTATGGCTACACCTTC.

This chain uses TRBV28 with TRBJ2-7, with 8 bases identical to TRBD2. V shed 6 bases and J 3 bases; nucleotides not matched to a gene: 10. Germline V CDR1 and CDR2: MDHEN, SYDVKM. This CDR3 is 15 amino acids long. CDR3 in amino acids: CASSRGGGGNYEQYF. Written as DNA, the CDR3 is TGTGCCAGCAGCCGGGGGGGCGGCGGGAACTACGAGCAGTACTTC.

A remark on this clone: One junction end disagrees with the germline gene, perhaps due to a read error. At the DNA level, this CDR3 is encoded by other sequences in the same sample as well. The J gene is TRBJ1-1, the V gene TRBV14; D uncertain. CDR1 and CDR2 from the germline V gene are SGHDN and FVKESK. This CDR3 comprises 13 residues. The CDR3 here is CASRQGSGTEAFF. The CDR3 nucleotides read TGTGCCAGCAGGCAAGGGTCGGGCACTGAAGCTTTCTTT.

The chain carries TRBV7-9 and TRBJ1-1; D is possibly TRBD1 (5 bases). V lost 3 bases to trimming and J lost 0 bases, with 11 bases between them. Per germline, CDR1 SEHNR and CDR2 FQNEAQ (reference sequence). The CDR3 runs to 15 residues. CDR3 DNA sequence: TGTGCCAGCAGCTTTAACGGGGGGATGAACACTGAAGCTTTCTTT. Protein: CASSFNGGMNTEAFF. The full variable domain, in which reference TRBV7-9 and TRBJ1-1 provide the parts outside the CDR3, is DTGVSQNPRHKITKRGQNVTFRCDPISEHNRLYWYRQTLGQGPEFLTYFQNEAQLEKSRLLSDRFSAERPKGSFSTLEIQRTEQGDSAMYLCASSFNGGMNTEAFFGQGTRLTVV.

The rearrangement links TRBV10-3 to TRBJ1-3; 8 bases match TRBD1. Germline lookup yields CDR1 ENHRY and CDR2 SYGVKD. The CDR3 contains 14 residues. V shed 8 bases, J shed 6 bases, and the junction held 9 bases outside the gene matches. CDR3 amino acids: CAISDRAEVNTIYF. CDR3 nucleotide sequence: TGTGCCATCTCGGACAGGGCCGAGGTAAACACCATATATTTT.

The J gene is TRBJ2-7, the V gene TRBV11-3, with 7 bases lining up with TRBD1. V lost 5 bases, J lost 9 bases, and 13 bases stayed unmatched. Germline CDR1 SGHNT, CDR2 YENEEA. This CDR3 contains 14 residues. In nucleotides, the CDR3 is TGTGCCAGCAGCCTGACAGGGTCGGGGTCCGGGCAGTACTTC. It codes for CASSLTGSGSGQYF.

V gene TRBV11-2 combines with J gene TRBJ2-5; D possibly corresponds to TRBD1 (6 bases). This CDR3 spans 14 amino acids. The ends were cut back, 6 bases at V and 5 bases at J, with 16 bases in the middle. The V gene's germline CDR1 is SGHAT and CDR2 FQNNGV. DNA for the CDR3: TGTGCCAGCAGTCTTATGGGCCAGGGGGAGACCCAGTACTTC. This sequence encodes CASSLMGQGETQYF.

V and J are TRBV10-3 and TRBJ2-5; D not resolved. In germline, CDR1 is ENHRY, CDR2 SYGVKD. Trimming took off 8 bases at V and 0 bases at J, with 13 bases between the two ends. The CDR3 covers 14 residues. CDR3 sequence: CAIGAVGHQETQYF. The CDR3 DNA reads TGTGCCATCGGAGCAGTAGGTCACCAAGAGACCCAGTACTTC.

V usage is TRBV7-9 and J usage is TRBJ2-1; 7 nucleotides line up with TRBD1. Germline CDR1 reads SEHNR; CDR2 reads FQNEAQ (reference sequence). V shed 6 bases, J shed 2 bases, and the junction held 7 bases outside the gene matches. The CDR3 sequence is 15 residues long. This CDR3 is CASSWGTAAYNEQFF. The DNA for the CDR3 is TGTGCCAGCAGTTGGGGGACAGCCGCCTACAATGAGCAGTTCTTC. Variable domain in full (rest from reference TRBV7-9 and TRBJ2-1): DTGVSQNPRHKITKRGQNVTFRCDPISEHNRLYWYRQTLGQGPEFLTYFQNEAQLEKSRLLSDRFSAERPKGSFSTLEIQRTEQGDSAMYLCASSWGTAAYNEQFFGPGTRLTVL.

The J gene is TRBJ2-7, the V gene TRBV9, with TRBD2 matching 7 bases. Germline trimming cut 4 bases from V and 0 bases from J; bases unmatched to any gene: 7. This CDR3 has 15 residues. Germline V gene data show CDR1 as SGDLS and CDR2 as YYNGEE. CDR3 residues: CASSRSGVSSYEQYF. The CDR3 coding sequence is TGTGCCAGCAGCCGCAGCGGGGTTAGCTCCTACGAGCAGTACTTC.

V gene TRBV5-1 combines with J gene TRBJ1-3; 7 bases align to TRBD1. CDR3 size: 15 residues. Germline V gene data show CDR1 as SGHRS and CDR2 as YFSETQ. With 1 base clipped from V and 3 bases from J, the junction kept 4 bases outside the gene matches. The CDR3 DNA follows: TGCGCCAGCAGCTTGCAGGGGGGAGTTGGAAACACCATATATTTT. Protein: CASSLQGGVGNTIYF.

V and J are TRBV7-6 and TRBJ2-7, with TRBD2 matching over 12 bases. The CDR3 is made up of 16 amino acids. Looked up from germline, CDR1 is SGHVS and CDR2 is FNYEAQ. V dropped 3 bases and J dropped 3; count of bases not matched to a gene: 6. The DNA for the CDR3 is TGTGCCAGCAGCTTGCGGGCTAGCGGGAGGGGCTACGAGCAGTACTTC. Protein product: CASSLRASGRGYEQYF.

The genes are TRBV4-1 and TRBJ1-5, with 10 positions matching TRBD1. CDR3 length: 18 residues. Per the germline V gene, CDR1 is MGHRA and CDR2 is YSYEKL. The junction had 17 bases not matched to a gene; V was cut back by 4 bases and J by 8 bases. CDR3 amino acids: CASSPTSAGTGVTEPQHF. In DNA form, the CDR3 reads TGCGCCAGCAGCCCAACTTCGGCCGGGACAGGGGTTACCGAGCCCCAGCATTTT.

The genes are TRBV6-5 and TRBJ2-7, with TRBD1 matching over 7 bases. The junction had 6 bases not matched to a gene; V was cut back by 7 bases and J by 0 bases. CDR3 length: 14 amino acids. The germline gives CDR1 MNHEY, CDR2 SVGAGI. CDR3 protein: CASTPGGPSYEQYF. In DNA form, the CDR3 reads TGTGCCAGCACCCCAGGGGGTCCCTCCTACGAGCAGTACTTC.

The rearrangement links TRBV18 to TRBJ2-5; the match to TRBD2 covers 11 bases. The germline gives CDR1 KGHSH, CDR2 LQKENI. Trimming at V came to 1 base and at J to 2 bases, leaving 3 bases not matched to a gene. The CDR3 extends over 16 amino acids. This CDR3 reads CASSPRGTSGQETQYF. The CDR3 DNA sequence: TGTGCCAGCTCACCACGTGGGACTAGCGGACAAGAGACCCAGTACTTC.

The rearrangement links TRBV10-3 to TRBJ2-4; 8 nucleotides match TRBD2. This CDR3 comprises 17 residues. The trim removed 0 bases at V and 1 base at J, leaving 5 bases unmatched. Germline CDR1 is ENHRY and CDR2 is SYGVKD. CDR3 coding DNA: TGTGCCATCAGTGAGTCGAACGGGAGGGGGGCCAAAAACATTCAGTACTTC. It codes for CAISESNGRGAKNIQYF.

The genes are TRBV6-1 and TRBJ1-2, with 7 positions matching TRBD1. Germline trimming cut 10 bases from V and 4 bases from J; bases unmatched to any gene: 9. Germline V gene sequence: CDR1 MNHNS, CDR2 SASEGT. The CDR3 covers 13 residues. The CDR3 nucleotides are TGTGCCAACCGGGACAGCTTTGTCTATGGCTACACCTTC. Protein: CANRDSFVYGYTF.

The chain combines TRBV11-3 with TRBJ2-2, with 7 bases lining up with TRBD1. Germline values: CDR1 SGHNT, CDR2 YENEEA. The CDR3 is 15 amino acids. The V gene end was trimmed by 1 base and the J gene end by 3 bases; junction bases not matched to a gene: 2. CDR3 residues: CASSLGGTDTGELFF. CDR3 bases: TGTGCCAGCAGCTTAGGGGGGACAGACACCGGGGAGCTGTTTTTT.

This rearrangement joins TRBV27 to TRBJ2-1; perhaps TRBD2 as D (7 bases). The CDR3 has 16 residues. V lost 2 bases and J lost 5, with 16 bases in between. CDR1 and CDR2 from the germline V gene are MNHEY and SMNVEV (reference sequence). The CDR3 protein is CASSLKGTGRDNEQFF. CDR3 nucleotides: TGTGCCAGCAGTTTAAAGGGAACAGGGAGGGACAATGAGCAGTTCTTC.

The V call is TRBV5-1, the J call TRBJ2-7; D possibly corresponds to TRBD2 (6 bases). Trimming took off 4 bases at V and 7 bases at J, with 15 bases between the two ends. CDR1 is SGHRS, CDR2 YFSETQ, per germline. This CDR3 comprises 13 residues. CDR3: CASSLTGELEQYF. The CDR3 DNA reads as TGCGCCAGCAGCCTTACGGGGGAACTTGAGCAGTACTTC.

V is TRBV7-6 and J is TRBJ1-6, with D hard to call. Trimming took off 1 base at V and 8 bases at J, with 6 bases between the two ends. This CDR3 has 13 amino acids. CDR1 SGHVS and CDR2 FNYEAQ come from the germline V gene. The chain's CDR3 is CASSLGTDSPLHF. The CDR3 nucleotides are TGTGCCAGCAGCTTAGGGACTGATTCACCCCTCCACTTT.

The chain recombines TRBV5-1 with TRBJ1-2; a weak D match, TRBD1 (6 bases). The V end was cut by 1 base, the J end by 0 bases, with 10 bases between. In germline, CDR1 is SGHRS, CDR2 YFSETQ. The CDR3 totals 15 residues. The CDR3 DNA is TGCGCCAGCAGCTTGTACGGGGACACTAACTATGGCTACACCTTC. Protein product: CASSLYGDTNYGYTF.

The chain uses TRBV5-6 and TRBJ2-4; a possible D gene is TRBD1 (6 bases). V lost 3 bases and J 1 base, leaving 14 bases between the germline ends. The CDR3 runs to 16 residues. The V gene's germline CDR1 is SGHDT and CDR2 YYEEEE. The CDR3 here is CASSSYLDRAKNIQYF. CDR3 sequence (DNA): TGTGCCAGCAGCTCTTACTTAGACAGGGCCAAAAACATTCAGTACTTC.

The V and J genes are TRBV10-3 and TRBJ1-5, with D possibly matching TRBD1 (5 bases). Germline V gives CDR1 ENHRY, CDR2 SYGVKD. CDR3 length equals 14 residues. The germline V and J ends were trimmed by 2 bases and 9 bases, with 14 bases remaining between them. The CDR3 here is CAISETTDIWPQHF. For the CDR3, the DNA is TGTGCCATCAGTGAGACGACAGATATTTGGCCCCAGCATTTT.